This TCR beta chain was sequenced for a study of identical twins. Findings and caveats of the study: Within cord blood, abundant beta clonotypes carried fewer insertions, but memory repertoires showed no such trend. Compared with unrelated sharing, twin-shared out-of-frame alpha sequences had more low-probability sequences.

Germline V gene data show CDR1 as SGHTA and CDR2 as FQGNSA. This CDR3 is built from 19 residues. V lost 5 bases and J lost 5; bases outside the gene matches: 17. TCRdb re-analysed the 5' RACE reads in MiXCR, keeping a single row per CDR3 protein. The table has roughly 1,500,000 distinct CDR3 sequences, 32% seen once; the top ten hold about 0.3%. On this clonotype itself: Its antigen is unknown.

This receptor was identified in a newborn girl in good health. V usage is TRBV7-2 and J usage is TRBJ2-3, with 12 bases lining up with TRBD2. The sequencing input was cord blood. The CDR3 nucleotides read TGTGCCAGCAGCACGGGACTAGCGGGCCTAAAATCCGCACAAGATACGCAGTATTTT. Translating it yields CASSTGLAGLKSAQDTQYF.